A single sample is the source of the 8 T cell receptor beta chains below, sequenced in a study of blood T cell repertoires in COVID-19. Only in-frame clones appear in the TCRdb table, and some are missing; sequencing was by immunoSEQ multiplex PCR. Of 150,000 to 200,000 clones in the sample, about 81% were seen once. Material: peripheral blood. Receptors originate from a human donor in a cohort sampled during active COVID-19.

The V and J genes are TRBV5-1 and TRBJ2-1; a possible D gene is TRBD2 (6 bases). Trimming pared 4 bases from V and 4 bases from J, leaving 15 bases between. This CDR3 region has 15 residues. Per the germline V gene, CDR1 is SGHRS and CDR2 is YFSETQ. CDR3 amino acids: CASSAMGGLYNEQFF. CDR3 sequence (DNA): TGCGCCAGCAGCGCCATGGGGGGACTTTACAATGAGCAGTTCTTC.

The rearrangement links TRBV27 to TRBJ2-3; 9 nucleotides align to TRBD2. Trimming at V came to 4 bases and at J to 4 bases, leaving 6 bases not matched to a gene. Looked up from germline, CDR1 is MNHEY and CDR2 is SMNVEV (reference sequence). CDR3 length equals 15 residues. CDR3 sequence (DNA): TGTGCCAGCAGTTCAAGCGGGAGGATCCCAGATACGCAGTATTTT. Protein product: CASSSSGRIPDTQYF.

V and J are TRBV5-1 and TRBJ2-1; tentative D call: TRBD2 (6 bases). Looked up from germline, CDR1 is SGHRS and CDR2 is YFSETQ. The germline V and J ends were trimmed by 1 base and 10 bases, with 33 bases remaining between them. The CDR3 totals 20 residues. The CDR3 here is CASSLSVRARGGVLLQEQFF. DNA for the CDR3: TGCGCCAGCAGCTTGTCGGTCCGGGCTCGCGGAGGGGTCCTGTTGCAGGAGCAGTTCTTC.

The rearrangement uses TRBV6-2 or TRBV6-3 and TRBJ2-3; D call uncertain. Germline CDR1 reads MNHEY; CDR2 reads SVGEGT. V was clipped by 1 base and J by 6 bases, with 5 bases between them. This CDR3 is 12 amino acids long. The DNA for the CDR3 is TGTGCCAGCAGTTACTACGGGGATACGCAGTATTTT. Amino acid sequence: CASSYYGDTQYF.

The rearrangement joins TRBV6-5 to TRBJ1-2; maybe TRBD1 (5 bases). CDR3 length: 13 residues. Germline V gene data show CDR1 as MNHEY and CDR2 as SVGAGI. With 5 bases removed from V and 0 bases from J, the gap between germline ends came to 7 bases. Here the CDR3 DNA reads TGTGCCAGCAGTCCGGACACTAACTATGGCTACACCTTC. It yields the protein CASSPDTNYGYTF.

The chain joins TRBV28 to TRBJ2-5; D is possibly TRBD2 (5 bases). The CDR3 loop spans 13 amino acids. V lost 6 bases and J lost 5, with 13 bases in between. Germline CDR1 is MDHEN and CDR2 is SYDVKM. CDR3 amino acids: CASSFTRRETQYF. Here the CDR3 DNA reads TGTGCCAGCAGCTTTACTAGACGGGAGACCCAGTACTTC.

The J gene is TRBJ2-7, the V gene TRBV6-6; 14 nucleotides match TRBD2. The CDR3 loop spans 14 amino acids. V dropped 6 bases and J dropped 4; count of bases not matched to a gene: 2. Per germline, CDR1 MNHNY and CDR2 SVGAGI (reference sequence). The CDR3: CASSWTSGGYEQYF. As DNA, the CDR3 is TGTGCCAGCAGCTGGACTAGCGGGGGGTACGAGCAGTACTTC.

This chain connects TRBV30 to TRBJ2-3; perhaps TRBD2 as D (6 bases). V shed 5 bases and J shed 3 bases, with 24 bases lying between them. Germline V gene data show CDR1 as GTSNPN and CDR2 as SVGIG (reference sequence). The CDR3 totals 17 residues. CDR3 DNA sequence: TGTGCCTGGGTGGGTCAGCGGGCGAGCCAAGTGACAGATACGCAGTATTTT. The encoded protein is CAWVGQRASQVTDTQYF.